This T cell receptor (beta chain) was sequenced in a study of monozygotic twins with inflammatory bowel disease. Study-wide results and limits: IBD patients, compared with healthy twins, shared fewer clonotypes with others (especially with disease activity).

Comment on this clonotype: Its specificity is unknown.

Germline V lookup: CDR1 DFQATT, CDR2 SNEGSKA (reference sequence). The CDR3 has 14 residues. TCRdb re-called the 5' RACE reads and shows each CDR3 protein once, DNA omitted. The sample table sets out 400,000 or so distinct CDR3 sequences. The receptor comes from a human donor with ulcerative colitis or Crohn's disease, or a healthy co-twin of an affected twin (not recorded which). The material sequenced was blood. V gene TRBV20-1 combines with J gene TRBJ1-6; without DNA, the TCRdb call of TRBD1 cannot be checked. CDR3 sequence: CSALGQGKNSPLHF.